This T cell receptor (beta chain) was obtained from a study of control samples from healthy donors and cancer patients. CDR3 length: 12 residues. Trimming pared 5 bases from V and 6 bases from J, leaving 10 bases between. CDR1 is MDHEN, CDR2 SYDVKM, per germline. The protocol was immunoSEQ multiplex PCR, while the TCRdb copy is restricted to in-frame clones and leaves out a portion. This sample has 150,000 or so clones; 92% occur once, and the top ten carry approximately 0.7%. The rearrangement uses TRBV28 and TRBJ1-2; the D is unclear. This receptor was obtained from a woman aged 25 to 39 in good health. Material for sequencing was blood. The DNA of the CDR3 is TGTGCCAGCAGTCCCCCCCGAGATGGCTACACCTTC. Translating it yields CASSPPRDGYTF.